This T cell receptor beta chain was identified in a study of T-cell memory formation after mild COVID-19. Whole-study findings and limits: Mainly in CM and EM were contracting CD4+ clones; CD8+ were in EMRA. Researchers could not confirm that second-wave clones peaking on day 37 targeted SARS-CoV-2.

This clonotype has a handful of counts. Its cognate antigen is unknown. Amplification by 5'RACE using constant-segment primers produced TCR alpha and TCR beta cDNA libraries that carried sample barcodes and UMIs. Via MiXCR, TCRdb re-called the 5' RACE reads, giving one row per CDR3 protein. The profile shows about 82,000 distinct CDR3 sequences, over 10% of them singletons. There are 11 residues in the CDR3. V lost 5 bases and J lost 5, with 4 bases in between. V gene TRBV12-3 or TRBV12-4 combines with J gene TRBJ2-1; D gene uncertain. The receptor was isolated from a man between 18 and 29 years old who had mild COVID-19 (a few samples of this study predate the infection). Cell type and time point are not known. The sequenced sample was PBMCs or a T cell subset sorted from them (not recorded which). CDR3 loop: CASSKNNEQFF. The CDR3 nucleotides read TGTGCCAGCAGTAAGAACAATGAGCAGTTCTTC.